This TCR beta chain emerged from a study of shared T cell receptors in the human thymus. Clones were sequenced by immunoSEQ multiplex PCR, and TCRdb holds only the in-frame ones, with some missing. The table includes 540,000 or so clones, roughly 74% detected once. The sample was also linked to a second study, of human thymus T cells. That work states: Corrective heart surgery yielded the resections from which the thymus tissue came. A high degree of thymic repertoire overlap among unrelated individuals was reported in related research.

The sequence came from a boy in the first two years of life with a congenital heart defect. The specimen sequenced was thymocytes.

CDR3 residues: CASSSPGRSGANVLTF. As DNA, the CDR3 is TGTGCCAGCAGTTCGCCGGGGAGATCTGGGGCCAACGTCCTGACTTTC. The gene calls are TRBV27 and TRBJ2-6; TRBD2 might be the D (5 bases). Between the trimmed V and J ends, which lost 4 bases and 1 base, there was a span of 11 bases. This CDR3 region has 16 residues. Germline V gene data show CDR1 as MNHEY and CDR2 as SMNVEV (reference sequence).